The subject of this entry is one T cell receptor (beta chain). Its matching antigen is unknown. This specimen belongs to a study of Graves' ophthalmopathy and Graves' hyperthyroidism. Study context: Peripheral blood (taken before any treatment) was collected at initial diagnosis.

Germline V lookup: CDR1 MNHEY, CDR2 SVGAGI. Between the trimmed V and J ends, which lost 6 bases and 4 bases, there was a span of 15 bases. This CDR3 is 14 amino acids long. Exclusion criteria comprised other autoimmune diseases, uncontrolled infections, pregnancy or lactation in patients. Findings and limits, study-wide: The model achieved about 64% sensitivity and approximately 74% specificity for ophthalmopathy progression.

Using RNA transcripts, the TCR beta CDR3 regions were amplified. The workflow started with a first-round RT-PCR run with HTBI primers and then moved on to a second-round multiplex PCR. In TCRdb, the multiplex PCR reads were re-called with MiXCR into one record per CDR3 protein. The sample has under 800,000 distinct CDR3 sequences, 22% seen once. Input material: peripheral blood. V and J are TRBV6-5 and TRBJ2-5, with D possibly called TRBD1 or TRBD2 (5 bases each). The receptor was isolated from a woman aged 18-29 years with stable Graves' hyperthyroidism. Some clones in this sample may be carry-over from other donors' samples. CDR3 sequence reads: CASRLRPGRETQYF. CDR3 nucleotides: TGTGCCAGCAGATTAAGACCGGGGCGAGAGACCCAGTACTTC.